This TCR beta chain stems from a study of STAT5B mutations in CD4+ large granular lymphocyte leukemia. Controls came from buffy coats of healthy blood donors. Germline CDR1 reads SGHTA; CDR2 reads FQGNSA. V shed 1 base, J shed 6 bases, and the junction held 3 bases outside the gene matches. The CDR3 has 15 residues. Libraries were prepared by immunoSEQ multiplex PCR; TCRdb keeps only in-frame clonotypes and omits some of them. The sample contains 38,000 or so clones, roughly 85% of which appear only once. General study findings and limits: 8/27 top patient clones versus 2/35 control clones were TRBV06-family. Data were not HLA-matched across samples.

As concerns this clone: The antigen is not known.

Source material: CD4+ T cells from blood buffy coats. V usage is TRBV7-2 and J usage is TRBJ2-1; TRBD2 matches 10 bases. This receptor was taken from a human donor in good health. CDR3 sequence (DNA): TGTGCCAGCAGCTTAGGAAGCGGGAGGGCCAATGAGCAGTTCTTC. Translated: CASSLGSGRANEQFF.